This TCR beta chain is from a study of cytomegalovirus exposure and HLA in healthy donors. A multiplex PCR was run with 60 Vbeta primers and 13 Jbeta primers. Assay: immunoSEQ multiplex PCR; the TCRdb copy retains only in-frame clones and omits some. The sample shows roughly 150,000 clones, 65% to 90% of them seen only once. The germline V gene has CDR1 LNHDA and CDR2 SQIVND (reference sequence). V gave up 8 bases and J gave up 0 bases, with 8 bases separating them. This CDR3 is built from 14 residues. The sample consisted of PBMCs. The receptor was derived from a female donor in good health and CMV-seronegative. The chain combines TRBV19 with TRBJ2-6; perhaps TRBD2 as D (5 bases). CDR3 sequence: CASHEGSGANVLTF. In nucleotides, the CDR3 is TGTGCCAGTCACGAGGGCTCTGGGGCCAACGTCCTGACTTTC.